A single sample is the source of the 17 T cell receptor beta chains below, sequenced in a study of T cells in Graves' hyperthyroidism and ophthalmopathy. Researchers took RNA transcripts and amplified the TCR beta CDR3 regions from them. HTBI primers were the set used in a first-round RT-PCR of the TCR CDR3. TCRdb re-called the multiplex PCR reads through MiXCR, storing one row per CDR3 protein. The table includes hundreds of thousands of distinct CDR3 sequences, more than 30% detected once. What was sequenced was blood. The receptors stem from a man aged 18 to 30 with Graves' hyperthyroidism.

The V gene is TRBV5-1, the J gene TRBJ2-7, with D hard to call. V was trimmed by 6 bases and J by 4 bases, leaving 14 bases between them. CDR3 length equals 13 residues. CDR1 is SGHRS, CDR2 YFSETQ, per germline. CDR3 protein: CASTYGPDYEQYF. The DNA for the CDR3 is TGCGCCAGCACTTATGGGCCAGATTACGAGCAGTACTTC.

This clonotype was recorded at least ten times. The CDR3 sequence is CSARDEGREVGYTF. CDR3 sequence (DNA): TGCAGTGCTAGAGATGAGGGCAGGGAGGTTGGCTACACCTTC. The rearrangement uses TRBV20-1 and TRBJ1-2; tentative D call: TRBD1 (5 bases). This CDR3 is 14 amino acids long. Germline V gene lookup returns CDR1 DFQATT and CDR2 SNEGSKA (reference sequence). The V gene lost 0 bases and the J gene lost 7 bases, with 15 bases spanning the gap.

This clonotype has a count of ten or more. The CDR3 here is CASSDRQAQETQYF. CDR3 DNA sequence: TGTGCCAGCAGTGATCGACAGGCGCAAGAGACCCAGTACTTC. The chain employs TRBV25-1 and TRBJ2-5; tentative D call: TRBD1 (6 bases). Trimming stripped 3 bases from V and 2 bases from J, with 10 bases between. Germline lookup yields CDR1 MGHDK and CDR2 SYGVNS. This CDR3 is built from 14 residues.

The chain combines TRBV25-1 with TRBJ1-5; 7 bases fit TRBD1. Losses at the gene ends were 10 bases for V and 1 base for J; bases not matched to a gene: 7. Germline CDR1 reads MGHDK; CDR2 reads SYGVNS. The CDR3 is 14 residues long. The CDR3 nucleotides are TGTGCCATTCGGGACAGCAACAGCAATCAGCCCCAGCATTTT. Amino acid sequence: CAIRDSNSNQPQHF. Drawing the rest from reference TRBV25-1 and TRBJ1-5, the complete variable domain is EADIYQTPRYLVIGTGKKITLECSQTMGHDKMYWYQQDPGMELHLIHYSYGVNSTEKGDLSSESTVSRIRTEHFPLTLESARPSHTSQYLCAIRDSNSNQPQHFGDGTRLSIL.

This clonotype was counted many times. This chain connects TRBV10-3 to TRBJ1-5; tentative D call: TRBD1 (6 bases). CDR1 and CDR2 from the germline V gene are ENHRY and SYGVKD. Trimming took 2 bases from V and 0 from J, leaving 11 bases between them. The CDR3 contains 16 residues. In DNA form, the CDR3 reads TGTGCCATCAGTGAGCTTGGGGGCTCTAGCAATCAGCCCCAGCATTTT. It specifies CAISELGGSSNQPQHF.

This chain connects TRBV11-2 to TRBJ2-2; D not certain. The germline gives CDR1 SGHAT, CDR2 FQNNGV. Trimming removed 8 bases from V and 1 base from J, with 11 bases in between. The CDR3 loop spans 14 amino acids. The CDR3 DNA reads as TGTGCCAGCGGGAAGGACGGGAACACCGGGGAGCTGTTTTTT. Translated, it gives CASGKDGNTGELFF.

The chain couples TRBV12-3 or TRBV12-4 to TRBJ1-4, with D possibly TRBD1 on 6 matching bases. The length of the CDR3 is 14 residues. Trimming removed 6 bases at V and 5 bases at J, with 13 bases between. The CDR3 nucleotides read TGTGCCAGCAGCAATGACGGACAGAATGAAAAACTGTTTTTT. Its translation: CASSNDGQNEKLFF.

This clonotype showed up just a few times. This chain connects TRBV9 to TRBJ2-7, with D unresolved. This CDR3 spans 15 amino acids. The V end lost 0 bases, the J end lost 6 bases, and 16 bases lay between the germline ends. From germline, CDR1 is SGDLS and CDR2 YYNGEE. The CDR3 region has the DNA TGTGCCAGCAGCGTAGGGGGTAGCCTGGGATCCGAGCAGTACTTC. Amino acid sequence: CASSVGGSLGSEQYF.

The rearrangement links TRBV7-2 to TRBJ2-5; the D gene could be TRBD1 or TRBD2 (6 bases each). Trimming removed 6 bases at V and 5 bases at J, with 13 bases between. The CDR3 contains 13 residues. CDR1 SGHTA and CDR2 FQGNSA come from the germline V gene. The CDR3 reads CASSWGAVETQYF. The CDR3 DNA reads TGTGCCAGCAGTTGGGGGGCCGTGGAGACCCAGTACTTC. Full variable domain (missing parts from reference TRBV7-2 and TRBJ2-5): GAGVSQSPSNKVTEKGKDVELRCDPISGHTALYWYRQSLGQGLEFLIYFQGNSAPDKSGLPSDRFSAERTGGSVSTLTIQRTQQEDSAVYLCASSWGAVETQYFGPGTRLLVL.

This sequence joins TRBV4-3 and TRBJ1-6; 9 nucleotides match TRBD1. The CDR3 runs 16 residues. Per the germline V gene, CDR1 is LGHNA and CDR2 is YSLEER. With 0 bases clipped from V and 9 bases from J, the junction kept 6 bases outside the gene matches. The CDR3 DNA reads TGCGCCAGCAGCCAAGATCGCCCGGACAGGGGTTCACCCCTCCACTTT. It encodes CASSQDRPDRGSPLHF.

The chain joins TRBV5-1 to TRBJ2-3; D not resolved. The germline V gene has CDR1 SGHRS and CDR2 YFSETQ. The length of the CDR3 is 17 residues. The V end lost 7 bases, the J end lost 2 bases, and 23 bases lay between the germline ends. The CDR3 DNA reads as TGCGCCAGCTCCGACGCTCGACTTTTTCCGAACACAGATACGCAGTATTTT. It yields the protein CASSDARLFPNTDTQYF.

This clonotype was counted only a few times. Given a much more abundant clone one base away, this may be a read error. V is TRBV6-6 and J is TRBJ1-1, with D unresolved. In germline, CDR1 is MNHNY, CDR2 SVGAGI (reference sequence). CDR3 length: 9 residues. The CDR3 DNA reads TGTGCCAGCAGTGAGCCCCAAATTTTT. Protein: CASSEPQIF.

V and J are TRBV29-1 and TRBJ1-1; a weak D match, TRBD1 (5 bases). Germline-derived CDR1 and CDR2 are SQVTM and ANQGSEA. The CDR3 totals 13 residues. V was shortened by 8 bases and J by 5 bases, with 18 bases between the two germline ends. The CDR3 sequence is CSSPSPRATEAFF. The CDR3 region has the DNA TGCAGCAGTCCTAGCCCCAGGGCAACTGAAGCTTTCTTT.

The sample holds a few counts of this clonotype. The rearrangement links TRBV7-2 to TRBJ1-6; 7 bases match TRBD1. Trimming at V came to 4 bases and at J to 7 bases, leaving 7 bases not matched to a gene. The CDR3 spans 15 residues. Germline-derived CDR1 and CDR2 are SGHTA and FQGNSA. The CDR3 sequence: CASSSYGTENSPLHF. The CDR3 DNA is TGTGCCAGCAGCTCTTACGGGACAGAAAATTCACCCCTCCACTTT.

This clonotype appeared a few times. The chain carries TRBV4-1 and TRBJ1-4, with 10 bases aligning to TRBD1. V lost 3 bases and J lost 11; bases outside the gene matches: 6. The CDR3 totals 14 residues. The germline V gene has CDR1 MGHRA and CDR2 YSYEKL. For the CDR3, the DNA is TGCGCCAGCAGCCAGGGACAGGGGATTGAGAAACTGTTTTTT. Encoded protein: CASSQGQGIEKLFF.

The chain carries TRBV29-1 and TRBJ2-7; D possibly corresponds to TRBD2 (6 bases). Trimming stripped 7 bases from V and 2 bases from J, with 21 bases between. The CDR3 is made up of 15 amino acids. Germline lookup yields CDR1 SQVTM and CDR2 ANQGSEA. CDR3 in amino acids: CSAFDTGTDPYEQYF. The CDR3 DNA sequence: TGCAGCGCTTTCGACACCGGGACTGACCCCTACGAGCAGTACTTC.

This sequence joins TRBV7-9 and TRBJ2-2; TRBD2 might be the D (6 bases). CDR1 SEHNR and CDR2 FQNEAQ come from the germline V gene (reference sequence). Deletions cut 7 bases from V and 5 bases from J, with 17 bases between. The CDR3 is made up of 15 amino acids. CDR3 nucleotide sequence: TGTGCCAGCACTAAGGACTACTTAAGGACCGGGGAGCTGTTTTTT. This codes for CASTKDYLRTGELFF.